Listed here is a single T cell receptor beta chain. These data originate in a study of blood T cell repertoires in COVID-19. Method: immunoSEQ multiplex PCR; TCRdb's copy keeps in-frame clones and lacks some. This sample has about 270,000 clones, with 81% found just once. V was pared by 4 bases and J by 0 bases, with 9 bases between. Germline lookup yields CDR1 KGHSH and CDR2 LQKENI. The CDR3 is made up of 14 amino acids. The receptor comes from a woman aged 55-69 years with active or convalescent COVID-19. The sample comprised peripheral blood. The V and J genes are TRBV18 and TRBJ1-1, with no clear D. CDR3 DNA sequence: TGTGCCAGCTCACTGGGCGTAATGAACACTGAAGCTTTCTTT. It is translated as CASSLGVMNTEAFF.